The next 10 T cell receptor beta chains were all read from a single sample in a study of CD8+ T cells in alopecia areata. cDNA prepared by RNA extraction and subsequent reverse transcription served as the template for sequencing. TCRdb's table, derived via immunoSEQ multiplex PCR, lists solely in-frame clones and lacks some. The sample has under 150,000 clones; 80% to 90% are singletons. Treatment denoted: oral pan-JAK inhibitor, 5-10 mg twice daily. Source: CD8+ T cells sorted from blood, taken at week 4, from a patient treated with tofacitinib. The receptors stem from a human donor with alopecia areata.

In DNA, the CDR3 is TGTGCCAGCAGTTCCATCGGGACAGGGGGCGCCGATGGCTACACCTTC. Protein product: CASSSIGTGGADGYTF. The V call is TRBV6-6, the J call TRBJ1-2, with 12 positions matching TRBD1. The CDR3 spans 16 residues. Germline trimming cut 4 bases from V and 6 bases from J; bases unmatched to any gene: 9. From germline, CDR1 is MNHNY and CDR2 SVGAGI (reference sequence).

The V call is TRBV29-1, the J call TRBJ1-2; D possibly corresponds to TRBD1 (6 bases). CDR1 SQVTM and CDR2 ANQGSEA come from the germline V gene. V lost 6 bases, J lost 5 bases, and 10 bases lay in between. This CDR3 spans 11 amino acids. The CDR3 is CSVLGQYGYTF. As DNA, the CDR3 is TGCAGCGTCTTAGGACAGTATGGCTACACCTTC.

This rearrangement joins TRBV7-2 to TRBJ2-1, with 11 bases matching TRBD2. This CDR3 is 15 amino acids long. Per the germline V gene, CDR1 is SGHTA and CDR2 is FQGNSA. Unmatched junction bases numbered 3, after V lost 1 base and J lost 7 bases. CDR3 amino acids: CASSLGLAGGNEQFF. The CDR3, as DNA: TGTGCCAGCAGCTTAGGATTAGCGGGGGGGAATGAGCAGTTCTTC. Full variable domain (rest looked up from reference TRBV7-2 and TRBJ2-1): GAGVSQSPSNKVTEKGKDVELRCDPISGHTALYWYRQSLGQGLEFLIYFQGNSAPDKSGLPSDRFSAERTGGSVSTLTIQRTQQEDSAVYLCASSLGLAGGNEQFFGPGTRLTVL.

The rearrangement uses TRBV28 and TRBJ1-3; 7 nucleotides line up with TRBD1. The CDR3 has 14 residues. The ends lost 6 bases at V and 2 bases at J; junction bases unmatched: 4. The germline CDR1 and CDR2 sequences are MDHEN and SYDVKM. The CDR3 protein is CASSPDRAGNTIYF. The CDR3 region has the DNA TGTGCCAGCAGCCCCGACAGGGCTGGAAACACCATATATTTT.

This clone has just one count. The chain combines TRBV4-2 with TRBJ1-6; TRBD1 is a possible D gene (6 bases). V gave up 0 bases and J gave up 14 bases, with 23 bases separating them. The length of the CDR3 is 17 residues. Germline V CDR1 and CDR2: LGHNA, YNFKEQ. CDR3 in amino acids: CASSQERGAVNSLTLHF. The CDR3 coding sequence is TGTGCCAGCAGCCAAGAACGGGGGGCGGTGAATTCGCTCACCCTCCACTTT.

This chain links TRBV15 with TRBJ2-6; no clear D. The ends were cut back, 9 bases at V and 2 bases at J, with 8 bases in the middle. Germline values: CDR1 LNHNV, CDR2 YYDKDF (reference sequence). The CDR3 runs to 13 residues. The CDR3 bases are TGTGCCACAAGACAAGCTGGGGCCAACGTCCTGACTTTC. It yields the protein CATRQAGANVLTF.

This rearrangement joins TRBV14 to TRBJ2-1, with D tentatively TRBD2 (6 bases). CDR1 SGHDN and CDR2 FVKESK come from the germline V gene. The CDR3 length is 17 residues. The V end lost 1 base, the J end lost 1 base, and 14 bases lay between the germline ends. The CDR3 DNA reads as TGTGCCAGCAGCCAAGGGTTAGCGGTGAGGTCCTACAATGAGCAGTTCTTC. Amino acids: CASSQGLAVRSYNEQFF.

CDR3 residues: CASSYGSSGGKTQYF. In nucleotides, the CDR3 is TGTGCCAGCAGTTACGGGTCCAGCGGGGGAAAGACCCAGTACTTC. The chain is built from TRBV6-5 and TRBJ2-5, with 8 bases aligning to TRBD2. The V and J ends lost 2 bases and 6 bases, in that order; junction bases with no gene match: 8. There are 15 residues in the CDR3. Germline CDR1 is MNHEY and CDR2 is SVGAGI.

The chain links TRBV5-5 to TRBJ2-1; 12 bases fit TRBD2. This CDR3 region has 15 residues. Trimming cost V 4 bases and J 9 bases; bases outside gene matches: 8. Germline V lookup: CDR1 SGHKS, CDR2 YYEKEE (reference sequence). The CDR3 spells CASSLGTSGFGEQFF. CDR3 sequence (DNA): TGTGCCAGCAGCCTTGGGACTAGCGGGTTCGGTGAGCAGTTCTTC.

The chain recombines TRBV6-4 with TRBJ2-7; D possibly uses TRBD1 or TRBD2 (5 bases each). The ends were cut back, 11 bases at V and 0 bases at J, with 20 bases in the middle. This CDR3 comprises 15 residues. Germline V gives CDR1 MRHNA, CDR2 SNTAGT. CDR3 sequence reads: CARAVEGPSSYEQYF. The CDR3 DNA reads TGTGCCCGCGCGGTAGAGGGGCCCAGCTCCTACGAGCAGTACTTC.